This T cell receptor delta chain was identified during a study of gamma-delta T cells after stem cell transplantation. TCRdb reprocessed the RT-PCR reads using CATT. This sample yields about 1,300 delta-chain clones, of which approximately 7.5% are seen a single time; 50% to 60% belongs to the top ten. The CDR3 loop spans 15 amino acids. Trimming removed 3 bases from V and 3 bases from J; junction bases left unmatched: 7. The germline CDR1 and CDR2 sequences are GEAIGNYY and EKD. This clone is categorized as medium-sized. The specimen was gamma-delta T cells. The sequence was obtained from a human donor. It is not recorded whose cells these are; they may come from a transplant donor. The chain carries TRDV2 and TRDJ1; TRDD3 aligns across 9 bases. CDR3 amino acids: CACDHVLGEADKLIF. The CDR3 nucleotides are TGTGCCTGTGACCATGTACTGGGGGAGGCCGATAAACTCATCTTT.